Shown below are 23 T cell receptor beta chains from a single sample sequenced in a study of response to subunit inactivated influenza vaccine. TCRdb redid the calling of the RT-PCR reads with MiXCR, one entry per CDR3 protein. The sample consists of approximately 250,000 distinct CDR3 sequences, 12% of them appearing once. The sample here was non-naive T cells sorted from PBMCs, taken approximately 15 days before vaccination. Receptors were obtained from a man aged 50 or older who received an inactivated influenza vaccine.

Only a few counts were recorded for this clonotype. The chain couples TRBV5-1 to TRBJ1-2; 11 nucleotides match TRBD1. After removal of 4 bases from V and 6 bases from J, the junction contained 5 bases not matched to a gene. CDR3 length: 14 residues. Germline V CDR1 and CDR2: SGHRS, YFSETQ. CDR3: CASSVGQGADGYTF. In DNA form, the CDR3 reads TGCGCCAGCAGCGTCGGACAGGGGGCCGATGGCTACACCTTC.

This clonotype was seen a handful of times. The J gene is TRBJ1-5, the V gene TRBV7-9; 7 bases agree with TRBD1. The germline V gene encodes CDR1 SEHNR and CDR2 FQNEAQ (reference sequence). J lost 0 bases, V lost 5 bases, and 4 bases had no gene match. CDR3 length: 15 amino acids. CDR3 loop: CASSGGGSSNQPQHF. For the CDR3, the DNA is TGTGCCAGCAGCGGAGGGGGCAGTAGCAATCAGCCCCAGCATTTT.

There are a few counts of this clonotype. The V call is TRBV20-1, the J call TRBJ1-4, with D maybe TRBD1 (6 bases). In germline, CDR1 is DFQATT, CDR2 SNEGSKA (reference sequence). The CDR3 has 13 amino acids. Between the trimmed V and J ends, which lost 6 bases and 1 base, there was a span of 9 bases. The CDR3: CSATRGTNEKLFF. DNA of the CDR3: TGCAGTGCGACCAGGGGAACTAATGAAAAACTGTTTTTT.

The rearrangement links TRBV20-1 to TRBJ2-1; tentatively, D is TRBD2 (7 bases). The germline V and J ends were trimmed by 2 bases and 5 bases, with 10 bases remaining between them. The CDR3 covers 13 residues. The germline V gene has CDR1 DFQATT and CDR2 SNEGSKA (reference sequence). The CDR3 DNA reads as TGCAGTGCTAGACCGGGGGGCCACAATGAGCAGTTCTTC. Translated: CSARPGGHNEQFF.

The CDR3 bases are TGTGCCAGCTCATCATTTGGGGGCAAATACAATGAGCAGTTCTTC. It codes for CASSSFGGKYNEQFF. The chain employs TRBV18 and TRBJ2-1, with D maybe TRBD1 (6 bases). Trimming cost V 5 bases and J 4 bases, with 15 bases left between them. The germline gives CDR1 KGHSH, CDR2 LQKENI. The CDR3 consists of 15 residues.

The chain uses TRBV29-1 and TRBJ1-4, with D possibly TRBD1 on 5 matching bases. Trimming removed 4 bases from V and 5 bases from J, with 8 bases in between. Per the germline V gene, CDR1 is SQVTM and CDR2 is ANQGSEA. This CDR3 comprises 12 residues. The CDR3 DNA reads TGCAGCGTTGGTCGGGGGAATGAAAAACTGTTTTTT. This translates into CSVGRGNEKLFF.

The chain has TRBV18 and TRBJ2-5; 7 bases agree with TRBD1. The V segment lost 1 base and the J segment 5 bases; nucleotides outside the gene matches: 7. The germline gives CDR1 KGHSH, CDR2 LQKENI. The CDR3 is 15 residues long. CDR3 in DNA: TGTGCCAGCTCACCACAAGGGGGCGCATCGGAGACCCAGTACTTC. Its translation: CASSPQGGASETQYF.

This clonotype was recorded at least ten times. The genes are TRBV9 and TRBJ2-5; D not certain. Trimming left V 3 bases short and J 8 bases short, with 17 bases between. This CDR3 has 14 amino acids. Germline loops: CDR1 SGDLS, CDR2 YYNGEE. The CDR3 spells CASSANLELDTQYF. In DNA, the CDR3 is TGTGCCAGCAGCGCCAACCTCGAGTTGGATACCCAGTACTTC.

This clonotype has only a few counts. This chain joins TRBV29-1 and TRBJ2-5, with no clear D. CDR1 is SQVTM, CDR2 ANQGSEA, per germline. Trimming took off 3 bases at V and 2 bases at J, with 10 bases between the two ends. CDR3 length equals 13 residues. The CDR3 sequence: CSVEEQIQETQYF. Here the CDR3 DNA reads TGCAGCGTTGAGGAGCAGATTCAAGAGACCCAGTACTTC.

The V call is TRBV29-1, the J call TRBJ2-3; 9 bases are a match to TRBD1. Germline assignment: CDR1 SQVTM and CDR2 ANQGSEA. The CDR3 covers 13 residues. V was clipped by 6 bases and J by 6 bases; unmatched bases: 7. The CDR3 nucleotides are TGCAGCGTGACAGGGGGAAGAAGGGATACGCAGTATTTT. It is translated as CSVTGGRRDTQYF.

This clonotype was seen more than once but under ten times. The chain employs TRBV11-2 and TRBJ2-2, with TRBD1 matching 7 bases. This CDR3 is 16 amino acids long. From germline, CDR1 is SGHAT and CDR2 FQNNGV. V was clipped by 2 bases and J by 1 base; unmatched bases: 4. DNA of the CDR3: TGTGCCAGCAGCTTATCAAGGACAGGGAACACCGGGGAGCTGTTTTTT. This sequence encodes CASSLSRTGNTGELFF.

This clonotype was found a few times. The V call is TRBV25-1, the J call TRBJ2-2; D may correspond to TRBD1 or TRBD2 (5 bases each). This CDR3 is built from 12 residues. V shed 2 bases and J shed 8 bases, with 6 bases lying between them. CDR1 is MGHDK, CDR2 SYGVNS, per germline. CDR3 DNA sequence: TGTGCCAGCAGTGAAGAGGGGGGGGAGCTGTTTTTT. Its protein product is CASSEEGGELFF.

J is TRBJ2-4 and V is TRBV5-1, with 7 bases lining up with TRBD1. CDR1 and CDR2 (germline): SGHRS, YFSETQ. The ends lost 2 bases at V and 8 bases at J; junction bases unmatched: 1. The CDR3 loop spans 12 amino acids. The CDR3 is CASSFGTDIQYF. DNA of the CDR3: TGCGCCAGCAGCTTCGGGACAGACATTCAGTACTTC.

This clonotype was detected many times. The chain is built from TRBV18 and TRBJ2-7; possibly TRBD1 for D (6 bases). V lost 1 base and J lost 5, with 12 bases in between. The germline gives CDR1 KGHSH, CDR2 LQKENI. The CDR3 length is 14 residues. CDR3 nucleotide sequence: TGTGCCAGCTCACCACGGGTACAGGGAAACGAGCAGTACTTC. It specifies CASSPRVQGNEQYF.

In this sample, this clonotype is medium-sized. This sequence joins TRBV20-1 and TRBJ2-1; perhaps TRBD1 as D (5 bases). The CDR3 loop spans 15 amino acids. Trimming shortened V by 6 bases and J by 5 bases, and 20 bases separated the two germline ends. From germline, CDR1 is DFQATT and CDR2 SNEGSKA (reference sequence). The CDR3 DNA is TGCAGTGCCCTAAACCAGGGAAGCTTTGACAATGAGCAGTTCTTC. As protein: CSALNQGSFDNEQFF.

In the case of this clonotype: At one end, the junction sequence differs from germline, possibly due to a read error. This chain links TRBV12-3 or TRBV12-4 with TRBJ1-1; D perhaps matches TRBD1 (5 bases). CDR3 length: 14 amino acids. Here the CDR3 DNA reads TGTGCCAGCAGACCCGGGACGGTGAACCCTGAAGCTTTCTTT. Translating it yields CASRPGTVNPEAFF.

This chain uses TRBV5-6 with TRBJ2-3; D remains ambiguous. The CDR3 totals 15 residues. V was shortened by 1 base and J by 0 bases, with 9 bases between the two germline ends. Germline-derived CDR1 and CDR2 are SGHDT and YYEEEE. The CDR3 loop reads CASSLIDASTDTQYF. CDR3 DNA sequence: TGTGCCAGCAGCTTGATAGACGCAAGCACAGATACGCAGTATTTT.

The sample holds many counts of this clonotype. The chain joins TRBV4-3 to TRBJ2-7, with 7 bases identical to TRBD1. Germline assignment: CDR1 LGHNA and CDR2 YSLEER. The CDR3 loop spans 15 amino acids. V lost 3 bases to trimming and J lost 4 bases; unmatched junction nucleotides: 9. The CDR3 protein is CASSQRTGDFYEQYF. DNA of the CDR3: TGCGCCAGCAGCCAGAGGACAGGAGATTTTTACGAGCAGTACTTC.

The rearrangement links TRBV5-1 to TRBJ1-1; no clear D. V shed 0 bases and J shed 0 bases, with 9 bases lying between them. This CDR3 contains 15 residues. CDR1 and CDR2 (germline): SGHRS, YFSETQ. Here the CDR3 DNA reads TGCGCCAGCAGCTTGGAACCGAACATGAACACTGAAGCTTTCTTT. Its protein is CASSLEPNMNTEAFF.

The J gene is TRBJ2-1, the V gene TRBV28, with TRBD2 matching over 11 bases. Per the germline V gene, CDR1 is MDHEN and CDR2 is SYDVKM. The CDR3 runs 15 residues. Losses at the gene ends were 7 bases for V and 2 bases for J; bases not matched to a gene: 4. DNA of the CDR3: TGTGCCAGCACGGCTAGCGGGGGGCCCTACAATGAGCAGTTCTTC. Encoded protein: CASTASGGPYNEQFF.

The chain carries TRBV6-2 or TRBV6-3 and TRBJ2-3; TRBD1 agrees at 9 bases. The CDR3 loop spans 16 amino acids. CDR1 and CDR2 from the germline V gene are MNHEY and SVGEGT. Trimming took 6 bases from V and 3 from J; bases not matched to a gene: 10. DNA of the CDR3: TGTGCCAGCAGATCCTTTACGGGACAGGGTACAGATACGCAGTATTTT. Its translation is CASRSFTGQGTDTQYF.

In its sample, this clonotype was seen a few times. In DNA, the CDR3 is TGTGCCACCCGACTAGCGGGGGCTAGCACAGATACGCAGTATTTT. It translates to CATRLAGASTDTQYF. This chain uses TRBV10-3 with TRBJ2-3; TRBD2 matches 12 bases. After removal of 10 bases from V and 0 bases from J, the junction contained 5 bases not matched to a gene. Germline V lookup: CDR1 ENHRY, CDR2 SYGVKD. The CDR3 is 15 residues long.

This clonotype was seen more than once but under ten times. This sequence joins TRBV12-3 or TRBV12-4 and TRBJ2-4; 7 bases map to TRBD2. The length of the CDR3 is 13 residues. The trim removed 8 bases at V and 6 bases at J, leaving 7 bases unmatched. In DNA, the CDR3 is TGTGCCAGCGGGACTAATCGCGGAAACATTCAGTACTTC. It is translated as CASGTNRGNIQYF.